This T cell receptor beta chain was found in a study of blood T cell repertoires in COVID-19. Study-wide background: The cDNA or gDNA used as material had been derived from T cells, B-cell-depleted T cells, or PBMCs.

In the original analysis: Counts of nucleated cells, estimated from reference gene primer amplification, were obtained. Assay: immunoSEQ multiplex PCR; the TCRdb copy retains only in-frame clones and omits some. V and J calls plus clone size are reproduced from that table; the DNA served to infer D and trimming. This table holds roughly 370,000 clones, around 87% found once. All enrollees were about 18 to 100 years old and from about 24 US areas. In Cohort 3, a recovered donor had either two negative PCRs, clearance, or symptom resolution. Germline CDR1 and CDR2: LNHDA and SQIVND (reference sequence). This CDR3 has 15 residues. The V gene lost 3 bases and the J gene lost 5 bases, with 14 bases spanning the gap.

This TCR came from a woman aged 50 to 60 who had recovered from COVID-19. The material sequenced was PBMCs or T cells enriched from blood (not recorded which). The chain couples TRBV19 to TRBJ1-5; D may be TRBD1 (6 bases). CDR3 sequence reads: CASSIWSGVHQPQHF. The DNA for the CDR3 is TGTGCCAGTAGTATCTGGTCAGGGGTTCATCAGCCCCAGCATTTT. The variable domain in full, with the rest retrieved from reference TRBV19 and TRBJ1-5, is DGGITQSPKYLFRKEGQNVTLSCEQNLNHDAMYWYRQDPGQGLRLIYYSQIVNDFQKGDIAEGYSVSREKKESFPLTVTSAQKNPTAFYLCASSIWSGVHQPQHFGDGTRLSIL.